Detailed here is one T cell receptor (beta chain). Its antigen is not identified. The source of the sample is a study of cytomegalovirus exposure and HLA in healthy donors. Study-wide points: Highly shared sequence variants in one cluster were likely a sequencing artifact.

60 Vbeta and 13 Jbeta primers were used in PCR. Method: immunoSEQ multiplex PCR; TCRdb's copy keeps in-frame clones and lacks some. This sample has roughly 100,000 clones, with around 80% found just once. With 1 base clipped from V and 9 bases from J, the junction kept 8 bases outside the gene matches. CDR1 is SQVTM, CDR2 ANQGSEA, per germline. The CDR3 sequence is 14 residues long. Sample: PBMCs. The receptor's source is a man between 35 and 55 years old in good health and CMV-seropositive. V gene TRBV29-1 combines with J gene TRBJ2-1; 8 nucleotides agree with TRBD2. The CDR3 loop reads CSVEGPGLEGEQFF. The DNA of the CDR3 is TGCAGCGTTGAAGGGCCGGGACTAGAGGGTGAGCAGTTCTTC.